The TCR beta chain under discussion was sequenced for a study of naive and memory T cell subsets. Trimming pared 6 bases from V and 4 bases from J, leaving 16 bases between. The CDR3 runs to 14 residues. The germline V gene encodes CDR1 LGHDT and CDR2 YNNKEL (reference sequence). TCR cDNA received a 3' ligated oligonucleotide that carried a UMI. Amplification of ligated cDNA took four PCR rounds with SP2 and nested alpha and beta constant primers. For blood and skin samples, reverse transcription used TCR alpha and beta constant primers. TCRdb re-derived calls from the 5' RACE reads in MiXCR, one entry per CDR3 protein. This table has 55,000 to 70,000 distinct CDR3 sequences, 7.6% appearing once.

The rearrangement uses TRBV3-1 and TRBJ2-7; TRBD2 might be the D (5 bases). The TCR sequence derives from a female donor in good health. The DNA of the CDR3 is TGTGCCAGCAGTCGGGGAGCCTTGGCATACGAGCAGTACTTC. This codes for CASSRGALAYEQYF.